This T cell receptor (beta chain) was identified in a study of cytomegalovirus exposure and HLA in healthy donors. Use of 60 Vbeta and 13 Jbeta primers characterized the PCR. In the original analysis: Around 9.9 million shared chains were among the approximately 87 million unique TCR beta chains that a later analysis counted. Profiled with immunoSEQ multiplex PCR; TCRdb holds only in-frame clones, not every one. That table gives V, J and clone size, and the DNA gave D and trimming. The sample includes more than 80,000 clones, around 59% of them seen just once. V lost 6 bases to trimming and J lost 4 bases; unmatched junction nucleotides: 8. There are 15 residues in the CDR3. Per germline, CDR1 KGHSH and CDR2 LQKENI. General observations from the study: A later analysis found most CMV-associated TCR beta chains apparently HLA-restricted. An apparent linkage of common viral pathogens to several of the most significant clusters emerged in a later analysis.

Remarks on this clone: Its antigen is undetermined.

Sequenced sample: PBMCs. This clonotype originated in a human donor in good health. This chain connects TRBV18 to TRBJ2-2; 7 positions match TRBD1. The CDR3 nucleotides read TGTGCCAGCTCCACAAGGACAGGCGGCACCGGGGAGCTGTTTTTT. Its protein product is CASSTRTGGTGELFF.